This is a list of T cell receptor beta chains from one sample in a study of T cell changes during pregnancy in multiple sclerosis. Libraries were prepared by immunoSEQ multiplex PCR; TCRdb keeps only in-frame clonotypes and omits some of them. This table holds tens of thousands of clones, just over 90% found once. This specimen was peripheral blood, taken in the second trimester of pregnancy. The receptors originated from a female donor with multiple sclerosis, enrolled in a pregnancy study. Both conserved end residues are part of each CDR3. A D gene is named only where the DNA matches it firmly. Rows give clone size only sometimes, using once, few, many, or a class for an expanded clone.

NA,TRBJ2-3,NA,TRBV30,CAWSDRGLRTDTQYF,TGTGCCTGGAGTGACAGAGGGTTGCGCACAGATACGCAGTATTTT
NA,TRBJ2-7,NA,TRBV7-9,CASSPRGYSYEQYF,TGTGCCAGCAGCCCCCGCGGTTACTCCTACGAGCAGTACTTC
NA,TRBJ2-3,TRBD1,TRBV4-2,CASSQVSGGPRPDTQYF,TGTGCCAGCAGCCAAGTGTCAGGGGGTCCGAGACCGGATACGCAGTATTTT
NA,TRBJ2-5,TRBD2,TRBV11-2,CASRISGGAIRPETQYF,TGTGCCAGCAGAATCAGCGGGGGGGCGATTCGACCAGAGACCCAGTACTTC
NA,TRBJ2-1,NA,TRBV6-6,CASSPDSNEQFF,TGTGCCAGCAGCCCCGACAGCAATGAGCAGTTCTTC
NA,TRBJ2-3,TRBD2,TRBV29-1,CSVGRLAGESTDTQYF,TGCAGCGTGGGTCGGCTAGCGGGAGAAAGCACAGATACGCAGTATTTT
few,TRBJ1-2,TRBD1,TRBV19,CASSIQDRDYTF,TGTGCCAGTAGTATACAGGACAGGGACTACACCTTC
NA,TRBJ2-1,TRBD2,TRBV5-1,CASSPPSGLAGYNEQFF,TGCGCCAGCAGCCCTCCTTCCGGACTAGCGGGATACAATGAGCAGTTCTTC
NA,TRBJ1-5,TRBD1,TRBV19,CASSSDRVYSNQPQHF,TGTGCCAGTAGTTCGGACAGGGTCTATAGCAATCAGCCCCAGCATTTT
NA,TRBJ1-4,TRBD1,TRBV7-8,CASSLGAGQAWEKLFF,TGTGCCAGCAGCTTAGGGGCGGGACAGGCCTGGGAAAAACTGTTTTTT